The count of the clone carrying this TCR beta chain is one. Assay: immunoSEQ multiplex PCR; the TCRdb copy retains only in-frame clones and omits some. The sample has under 65,000 clones, around nine tenths seen once. The entry originates in a study of control samples from healthy donors and cancer patients. The clonotype comes from a woman in her fifties or sixties with colorectal cancer. What was sequenced was PBMCs.

The CDR3 region is CASSLFAGAINEKLFF. CDR3 coding DNA: TGTGCCAGCAGCTTATTCGCAGGGGCGATTAATGAAAAACTGTTTTTT. This chain links TRBV7-8 with TRBJ1-4, with TRBD1 as a possible D gene (6 bases). Germline CDR1 SGHVS, CDR2 FQNEAQ. V was shortened by 2 bases and J by 4 bases, with 14 bases between the two germline ends. The CDR3 runs 16 residues.